Listed below are T cell receptor beta chains from one sample, sequenced in a study of cytomegalovirus exposure and HLA in healthy donors. Libraries were prepared by immunoSEQ multiplex PCR; TCRdb keeps only in-frame clonotypes and omits some of them. This table holds 65,000 to 80,000 clones, approximately 72% found once. Sequenced input: PBMCs. The receptors stem from a woman aged 40 to 50 in good health and CMV-seropositive. Both conserved end residues are part of each CDR3. Each record gives: clone size, V gene, J gene, D gene, CDR3 protein, CDR3 DNA. A D gene is named only where the DNA matches it firmly. Only some rows state a clone size, as once, few, many or a class for expanded clones.

>.|TRBV7-8|TRBJ1-4|.
CASSLALGGNEKLFF
TGTGCCAGCAGCTTAGCGCTGGGAGGGAACGAAAAACTGTTTTTT
>.|TRBV9|TRBJ2-2|TRBD2
CASSLAGGIAGELFF
TGTGCCAGCAGCCTAGCGGGGGGGATAGCCGGGGAGCTGTTTTTT
>.|TRBV7-9|TRBJ1-2|.
CSSSPSEGYTF
TGTTCCAGCAGCCCATCGGAGGGCTACACCTTC
>.|TRBV29-1|TRBJ1-1|.
CSGWGGANTEAFF
TGCAGCGGGTGGGGGGGCGCGAACACTGAAGCTTTCTTT
>.|TRBV2|TRBJ2-1|.
CASSSIYEQFF
TGTGCCAGCAGTTCTATATATGAGCAGTTCTTC
>few|TRBV28|TRBJ1-2|TRBD1
CASSLQGGYGYTF
TGTGCCAGCAGTCTACAGGGGGGCTATGGCTACACCTTC
>.|TRBV28|TRBJ2-2|TRBD2
CASSALLTSDATGELFF
TGTGCCAGCAGTGCCCTATTGACTAGCGACGCCACCGGGGAGCTGTTTTTT
>.|TRBV20-1|TRBJ2-1|TRBD1
CSASQGDEQFF
TGCAGTGCTAGTCAGGGGGATGAGCAGTTCTTC
>.|TRBV7-7|TRBJ2-1|TRBD2
CASSQNLGLAGGPGEQFF
TGTGCCAGCAGCCAGAACCTTGGACTAGCGGGGGGGCCTGGGGAGCAGTTCTTC
>few|TRBV7-9|TRBJ2-3|TRBD2
CASSTGLAEDTQYF
TGTGCCAGCAGCACGGGACTAGCGGAAGATACGCAGTATTTT
>.|TRBV5-4|TRBJ2-3|.
CASSLGQDETDTQYF
TGTGCCAGCAGCTTGGGGCAGGATGAGACAGATACGCAGTATTTT
>few|TRBV28|TRBJ1-3|.
CASSTPGQGRNTIYF
TGTGCCAGCAGTACGCCGGGACAAGGTCGAAACACCATATATTTT
>.|TRBV14|TRBJ1-6|.
CASSQVTESPLHF
TGTGCCAGCAGCCAAGTCACCGAGTCACCCCTCCACTTT
>.|TRBV6-5|TRBJ1-2|.
CASISPNGGDGYTF
TGTGCCAGCATCTCACCGAACGGAGGGGATGGCTACACCTTC
>.|TRBV5-6|TRBJ1-3|.
CASSLSGEGNTIYF
TGTGCCAGCAGCTTATCAGGGGAGGGAAACACCATATATTTT
>.|TRBV5-1|TRBJ2-7|TRBD1
CASSLGTGTGAFYEQYF
TGCGCCAGCAGCTTGGGAACCGGGACAGGGGCCTTCTACGAGCAGTACTTC
>.|TRBV30|TRBJ1-5|TRBD1
CAWSRDRGQPQHF
TGTGCCTGGAGTCGGGACAGGGGGCAGCCCCAGCATTTT
>.|TRBV11-2|TRBJ1-5|.
CASSSFDQPQHF
TGTGCCAGCAGCTCGTTTGATCAGCCCCAGCATTTT
>.|TRBV28|TRBJ1-1|.
CASSGGGTEAFF
TGTGCCAGCAGTGGAGGTGGCACTGAAGCTTTCTTT
>.|TRBV19|TRBJ2-7|TRBD1
CASSISGQAQQQYF
TGTGCCAGTAGTATCTCCGGACAGGCCCAGCAGCAGTACTTC
>.|TRBV5-5|TRBJ1-5|.
CASSLEQRNQPQHF
TGTGCCAGCAGCTTGGAGCAGAGGAATCAGCCCCAGCATTTT
>few|TRBV2|TRBJ1-1|TRBD1
CAIPGGRAAEAFF
TGTGCCATCCCAGGGGGCAGGGCGGCTGAAGCTTTCTTT
>.|TRBV7-2|TRBJ2-1|TRBD2
CASSPYGLAANEQFF
TGTGCCAGCAGCCCTTATGGACTAGCGGCCAATGAGCAGTTCTTC